These T cell receptor beta chains were read from a single sample in a study of T cell responses to AZD1222 COVID-19 vaccine. Some clones are missing from TCRdb's copy, which holds only in-frame ones; the method was immunoSEQ multiplex PCR. The sample includes some 120,000 clones, about 89% seen only once; the top ten take roughly a tenth. The specimen comprised peripheral blood, sampled 28 days after the second AZD1222 dose. Receptors were obtained from an adult who received the AZD1222 COVID-19 vaccine. Each CDR3 is given with its conserved first and last residue. The D gene is left open where the match is weak. Some rows mark clone size as missing; the rest say once, few, many or name a class of expanded clone.

clone_size j_call v_call d_call cdr3_aa cdr3_nt
. TRBJ1-2 TRBV7-9 . CASSFLPPRNYGYTF TGTGCCAGCAGCTTCCTCCCTCCGAGGAACTATGGCTACACCTTC
. TRBJ2-2 TRBV5-4 TRBD2 CASSLGVLAGGRGGELFF TGTGCCAGCAGCTTGGGGGTCCTAGCGGGAGGTCGCGGCGGGGAGCTGTTTTTT
once TRBJ2-3 TRBV12-3/TRBV12-4 . CASSRGDPDTQYF TGTGCCAGCAGTCGAGGCGACCCAGATACGCAGTATTTT
. TRBJ2-5 TRBV7-7 TRBD2 CASSVSRGGLGETQYF TGTGCTAGCAGCGTATCCCGGGGGGGCCTGGGAGAGACCCAGTACTTC
. TRBJ1-1 TRBV5-1 . CASSGAGVNTEAFF TGCGCCAGCAGCGGGGCAGGGGTGAACACTGAAGCTTTCTTT
. TRBJ1-3 TRBV6-6 . CASSLQVHGNTIYF TGTGCCAGCAGTCTACAGGTGCATGGAAACACCATATATTTT
. TRBJ1-1 TRBV4-3 . CASSQEHAGRAEAFF TGCGCCAGCAGCCAAGAGCACGCAGGCAGGGCTGAAGCTTTCTTT
few TRBJ2-1 TRBV7-2 . CASNGGTAYNEQFF TGTGCCAGCAACGGGGGGACAGCATACAATGAGCAGTTCTTC
. TRBJ2-7 TRBV10-3 . CAISGGITSQHEQYF TGTGCCATCAGTGGCGGTATCACTAGTCAACACGAGCAGTACTTC
. TRBJ1-1 TRBV3-1/TRBV3-2 TRBD1 CASSQARGRLSVRTEAFF TGTGCCAGCAGCCAAGCGAGGGGGCGCTTATCTGTTCGGACTGAAGCTTTCTTT
. TRBJ2-7 TRBV6-5 TRBD1 CASSYGTAFSYEQYF TGTGCCAGCAGTTACGGGACAGCTTTCTCCTACGAGCAGTACTTC
. TRBJ2-3 TRBV7-6 . CASSSVTAGYTDTQYF TGTGCCAGCAGCTCCGTTACCGCGGGTTACACAGATACGCAGTATTTT
. TRBJ2-1 TRBV6-5 . CASSRAGGFGNEQFF TGTGCCAGCAGCCGAGCGGGTGGCTTTGGCAATGAGCAGTTCTTC
. TRBJ1-1 TRBV7-2 . CASSLGGAIAEAFF TGTGCCAGCAGCTTAGGGGGCGCGATAGCTGAAGCTTTCTTT
. TRBJ2-5 TRBV2 . CASTTRGGGETQYF TGTGCCAGCACTACCAGAGGGGGGGGCGAGACCCAGTACTTC
. TRBJ1-2 TRBV6-5 . CASSPPGRTYGYTF TGTGCCAGCAGTCCGCCAGGACGGACGTATGGCTACACCTTC
few TRBJ2-1 TRBV7-9 TRBD1 CASSSVARDRGHEQFF TGTGCCAGCAGCTCAGTGGCGCGGGACAGGGGCCATGAGCAGTTCTTC
. TRBJ2-5 TRBV6-6 . CATNSEGETQYF TGTGCCACCAACAGCGAGGGAGAGACCCAGTACTTC
. TRBJ1-2 TRBV2 . CASRAGQDYTF TGTGCCAGCAGGGCCGGGCAAGACTACACCTTC
few TRBJ1-1 TRBV4-3 . CASSQDGGVNTEAFF TGCGCCAGCAGCCAAGATGGGGGCGTCAACACTGAAGCTTTCTTT
few TRBJ1-5 TRBV27 TRBD1 CASSFLPTGESNQPQHF TGTGCCAGCAGTTTCCTACCGACAGGGGAAAGCAATCAGCCCCAGCATTTT
. TRBJ1-2 TRBV6-5 . CASRRQGDYGYTF TGTGCCAGCAGGAGGCAGGGTGACTATGGCTACACCTTC
. TRBJ2-3 TRBV2 TRBD1 CASSEPRTGPRTDTQYF TGTGCCAGCAGCGAACCGAGGACAGGGCCGCGCACAGATACGCAGTATTTT
. TRBJ2-1 TRBV6-5 . CASSYAPQVVYEQFF TGTGCCAGCAGTTACGCCCCCCAAGTGGTCTATGAGCAGTTCTTC